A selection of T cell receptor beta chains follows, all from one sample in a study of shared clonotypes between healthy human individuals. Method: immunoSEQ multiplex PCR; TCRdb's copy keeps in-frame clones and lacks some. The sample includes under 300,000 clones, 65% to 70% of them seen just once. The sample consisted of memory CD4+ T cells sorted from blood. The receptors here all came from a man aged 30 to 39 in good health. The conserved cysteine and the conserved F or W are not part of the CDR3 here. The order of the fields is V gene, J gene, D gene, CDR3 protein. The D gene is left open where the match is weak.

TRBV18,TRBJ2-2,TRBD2,ASSPYMRTSGSWVTGELF
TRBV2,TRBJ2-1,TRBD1,ASRTPGQGAINEQF
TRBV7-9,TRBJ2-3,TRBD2,ASSRGLAGITDTQY
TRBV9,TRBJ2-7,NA,ASSVTRDASYEQY
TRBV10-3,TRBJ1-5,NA,AISESTGRGVDQPQH
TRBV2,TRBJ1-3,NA,ASARGAGNTIY
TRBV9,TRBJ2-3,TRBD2,ASKPGLSTDTQY
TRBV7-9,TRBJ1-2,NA,ASRAGSNYGYT
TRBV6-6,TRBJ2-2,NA,ASNNLGDTGELF
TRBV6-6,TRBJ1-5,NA,ASSFRGKEQPQH
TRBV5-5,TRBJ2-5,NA,ASSSAGGTETQY
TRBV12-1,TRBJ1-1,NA,ASSPTGNTEAF
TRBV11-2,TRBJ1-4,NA,ASSLDLPGAGDEKLF
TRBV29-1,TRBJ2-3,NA,SANGGGPGDTQY
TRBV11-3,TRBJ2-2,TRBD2,ASSSSGSRYTGELF
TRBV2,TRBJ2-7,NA,ASSDPRTIYEQY
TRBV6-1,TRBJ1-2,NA,ASSERRNYGYT
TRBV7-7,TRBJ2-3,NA,ASSSYLASDTQY
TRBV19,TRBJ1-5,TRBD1,ASAISRGQGNQPQH
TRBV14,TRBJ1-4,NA,ASSQDQVGVAEKLF
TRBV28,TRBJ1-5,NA,ASSSGGSNQPQH
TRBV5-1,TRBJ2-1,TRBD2,ASSLLGLAGQRPYNEQF
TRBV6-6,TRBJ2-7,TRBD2,ASRLAVSHSYEQY
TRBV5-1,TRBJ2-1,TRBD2,ASSSGLAGLPYNEQF
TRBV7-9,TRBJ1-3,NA,ASSFYSGNTIY
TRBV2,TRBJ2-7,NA,ASSEATFWGAYEQY
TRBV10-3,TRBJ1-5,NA,AISDAGVNQPQH
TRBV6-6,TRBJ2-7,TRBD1,ASSNLGQGYEQY
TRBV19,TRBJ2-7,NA,ASSMGYEQY
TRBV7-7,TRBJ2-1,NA,ARGTGHGNEQF
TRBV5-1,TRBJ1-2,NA,ASSLGSENYGYT
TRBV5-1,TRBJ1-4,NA,ASSLGGTTTTNEKLF
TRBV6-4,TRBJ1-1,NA,ASSGQRENTEAF
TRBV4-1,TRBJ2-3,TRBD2,ASSLAGVGTDTQY
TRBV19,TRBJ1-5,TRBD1,ASSPGTGGGQPQH
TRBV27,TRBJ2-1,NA,ASSLSRDSYNEQF
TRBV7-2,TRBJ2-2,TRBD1,ASSLVARQGITGELF
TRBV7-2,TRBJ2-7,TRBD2,ASSRGAYEQY
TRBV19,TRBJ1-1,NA,ASTSTYLSLNTEAF
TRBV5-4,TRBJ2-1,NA,ASSPGVASYNEQF
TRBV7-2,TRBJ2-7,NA,ASSLLPYEQY
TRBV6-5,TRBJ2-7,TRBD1,ASSPLGDRGYEQY
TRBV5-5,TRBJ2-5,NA,ASSFRDPDVETQY
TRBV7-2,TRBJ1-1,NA,ASSLDRYRTEAF
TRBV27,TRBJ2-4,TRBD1,ASSFLGGADKNIQY
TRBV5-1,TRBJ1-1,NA,ASSPGAKNTEAF
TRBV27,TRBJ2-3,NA,ASSLASTDTQY
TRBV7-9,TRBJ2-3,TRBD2,ASSTIRGVDTQY
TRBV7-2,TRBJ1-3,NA,ASSLWGAGNTIY
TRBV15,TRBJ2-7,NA,ATSGGRGYEQY
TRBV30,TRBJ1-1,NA,AWSGQNTEAF
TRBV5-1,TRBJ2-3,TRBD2,ASSFTSGTNTDTQY
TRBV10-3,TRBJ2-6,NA,AISESRRGPGANVLT